Below are 10 T cell receptor beta chains sequenced from a single sample in a study of circulating CD8 cells and anti-PD-1 response in melanoma. From live CD3+CD8+TCRalphabeta+ cells, four PD-1 and/or TIGIT subsets were sorted. TCR libraries were prepared from roughly 15 ng of total RNA with the QIAseq Immune Repertoire TCR panel. TCRdb fed the reads into MiXCR, producing one record per CDR3 protein. This table has roughly 1,500 distinct CDR3 sequences, about 9.3% appearing once. Specimen: CD8+ T cells from PBMCs, collected at baseline or after one month of anti-PD-1 therapy (not recorded which). Receptors were obtained from a human donor with melanoma.

In its sample, this clonotype ranks as medium-sized. The J gene is TRBJ2-3, the V gene TRBV20-1, with D perhaps TRBD2 (6 bases). V lost 3 bases to trimming and J lost 6 bases, with 7 bases between them. CDR3 length: 11 amino acids. Looked up from germline, CDR1 is DFQATT and CDR2 is SNEGSKA (reference sequence). The CDR3 coding sequence is TGCAGTGCTAGGGCGGGGGATACGCAGTATTTT. Amino acid sequence: CSARAGDTQYF.

This clonotype came up once. A read error may explain this, as a much larger clone is one base away. The V call is TRBV19, the J call TRBJ2-7; unclear D gene. CDR3 size: 11 residues. Germline assignment: CDR1 LNHDA and CDR2 SQIVND (reference sequence). CDR3: CASSIGGEQHF. The CDR3 region has the DNA TGTGCCAGTAGTATAGGCGGCGAGCAGCACTTC.

By proportion, this clonotype is medium-sized. The chain is built from TRBV7-2 and TRBJ2-4; no definite D call. Germline V lookup: CDR1 SGHTA, CDR2 FQGNSA. This CDR3 comprises 13 residues. The ends were cut back, 5 bases at V and 5 bases at J, with 10 bases in the middle. The CDR3 DNA sequence: TGTGCCAGCAGCGCGTCCATGGAAAACATTCAGTACTTC. Translating it yields CASSASMENIQYF.

Notes on this clonotype: This may come from a read error, since a much larger clone is one base off. Without the conserved terminal phenylalanine or tryptophan, this CDR3 likely stems from a read error. CDR3 in amino acids: CASSVGGLETQYS. The DNA of the CDR3 is TGTGCCAGCAGCGTAGGGGGGCTGGAGACCCAGTACTCC. The chain links TRBV9 to TRBJ2-5, with D perhaps TRBD1 (6 bases). V dropped 0 bases and J dropped 5 bases, with 8 bases sitting between them. Germline V gives CDR1 SGDLS, CDR2 YYNGEE. CDR3 length equals 13 residues.

In its sample, this clonotype is medium-sized. The rearrangement uses TRBV7-9 and TRBJ2-7, with TRBD1 matching 9 bases. The CDR3 totals 13 residues. Losses at the gene ends were 8 bases for V and 4 bases for J; bases not matched to a gene: 6. CDR1 and CDR2 (germline): SEHNR, FQNEAQ (reference sequence). For the CDR3, the DNA is TGTGCCAGCGCCGGGACAGGGATATACGAGCAGTACTTC. Amino acid sequence: CASAGTGIYEQYF. Supplemented by reference TRBV7-9 and TRBJ2-7, the full variable domain reads DTGVSQNPRHKITKRGQNVTFRCDPISEHNRLYWYRQTLGQGPEFLTYFQNEAQLEKSRLLSDRFSAERPKGSFSTLEIQRTEQGDSAMYLCASAGTGIYEQYFGPGTRLTVT.

The chain couples TRBV19 to TRBJ1-2; no clear D gene. The germline V gene encodes CDR1 LNHDA and CDR2 SQIVND (reference sequence). The V gene lost 0 bases and the J gene lost 3 bases, with 20 bases spanning the gap. The CDR3 contains 18 residues. The DNA for the CDR3 is TGTGCCAGTAGTATAGACGGTTCGGCAGCCCAGGTGGACTATGGCTACACCTTC. Protein: CASSIDGSAAQVDYGYTF.

Sample share makes this clonotype medium-sized. The conserved phenylalanine or tryptophan is not found at the CDR3 terminus, so this likely reflects a read error. The J gene is TRBJ1-2, the V gene TRBV19, with no clear D. Looked up from germline, CDR1 is LNHDA and CDR2 is SQIVND (reference sequence). CDR3 length equals 15 residues. V lost 1 base and J lost 4, with 13 bases in between. In nucleotides, the CDR3 is TGTGCCAGTAGTATAGGTAACAGCCTCTCCTATGGCTACACCCTC. Translation: CASSIGNSLSYGYTL.

The chain employs TRBV30 and TRBJ1-1; 7 bases match TRBD1. Germline V gene lookup returns CDR1 GTSNPN and CDR2 SVGIG (reference sequence). Trimming at V came to 2 bases and at J to 1 base, leaving 4 bases not matched to a gene. The CDR3 is 14 amino acids. The CDR3, as DNA: TGTGCCTGGAGTACCGGGACAGCGAACACTGAAGCTTTCTTT. Translating gives CAWSTGTANTEAFF.

By its share, this clonotype is large (0.1 to 1%). The chain carries TRBV24-1 and TRBJ2-3, with 8 positions matching TRBD2. Trimming at V came to 5 bases and at J to 6 bases, leaving 18 bases not matched to a gene. Germline V lookup: CDR1 KGHDR, CDR2 SFDVKD. This CDR3 spans 18 amino acids. As DNA, the CDR3 is TGTGCCACCAGTGCCTCTCCGGACGGGGGGGACCTACCGGATACGCAGTATTTT. Translated: CATSASPDGGDLPDTQYF.

The rearrangement joins TRBV11-2 to TRBJ1-2; D is uncertain. There are 15 residues in the CDR3. Germline values: CDR1 SGHAT, CDR2 FQNNGV. Trimming removed 5 bases from V and 2 bases from J, with 15 bases in between. The CDR3 loop is CASSHNPGYNYGYTF. The CDR3, as DNA: TGTGCCAGCAGCCATAACCCAGGTTACAACTATGGCTACACCTTC.